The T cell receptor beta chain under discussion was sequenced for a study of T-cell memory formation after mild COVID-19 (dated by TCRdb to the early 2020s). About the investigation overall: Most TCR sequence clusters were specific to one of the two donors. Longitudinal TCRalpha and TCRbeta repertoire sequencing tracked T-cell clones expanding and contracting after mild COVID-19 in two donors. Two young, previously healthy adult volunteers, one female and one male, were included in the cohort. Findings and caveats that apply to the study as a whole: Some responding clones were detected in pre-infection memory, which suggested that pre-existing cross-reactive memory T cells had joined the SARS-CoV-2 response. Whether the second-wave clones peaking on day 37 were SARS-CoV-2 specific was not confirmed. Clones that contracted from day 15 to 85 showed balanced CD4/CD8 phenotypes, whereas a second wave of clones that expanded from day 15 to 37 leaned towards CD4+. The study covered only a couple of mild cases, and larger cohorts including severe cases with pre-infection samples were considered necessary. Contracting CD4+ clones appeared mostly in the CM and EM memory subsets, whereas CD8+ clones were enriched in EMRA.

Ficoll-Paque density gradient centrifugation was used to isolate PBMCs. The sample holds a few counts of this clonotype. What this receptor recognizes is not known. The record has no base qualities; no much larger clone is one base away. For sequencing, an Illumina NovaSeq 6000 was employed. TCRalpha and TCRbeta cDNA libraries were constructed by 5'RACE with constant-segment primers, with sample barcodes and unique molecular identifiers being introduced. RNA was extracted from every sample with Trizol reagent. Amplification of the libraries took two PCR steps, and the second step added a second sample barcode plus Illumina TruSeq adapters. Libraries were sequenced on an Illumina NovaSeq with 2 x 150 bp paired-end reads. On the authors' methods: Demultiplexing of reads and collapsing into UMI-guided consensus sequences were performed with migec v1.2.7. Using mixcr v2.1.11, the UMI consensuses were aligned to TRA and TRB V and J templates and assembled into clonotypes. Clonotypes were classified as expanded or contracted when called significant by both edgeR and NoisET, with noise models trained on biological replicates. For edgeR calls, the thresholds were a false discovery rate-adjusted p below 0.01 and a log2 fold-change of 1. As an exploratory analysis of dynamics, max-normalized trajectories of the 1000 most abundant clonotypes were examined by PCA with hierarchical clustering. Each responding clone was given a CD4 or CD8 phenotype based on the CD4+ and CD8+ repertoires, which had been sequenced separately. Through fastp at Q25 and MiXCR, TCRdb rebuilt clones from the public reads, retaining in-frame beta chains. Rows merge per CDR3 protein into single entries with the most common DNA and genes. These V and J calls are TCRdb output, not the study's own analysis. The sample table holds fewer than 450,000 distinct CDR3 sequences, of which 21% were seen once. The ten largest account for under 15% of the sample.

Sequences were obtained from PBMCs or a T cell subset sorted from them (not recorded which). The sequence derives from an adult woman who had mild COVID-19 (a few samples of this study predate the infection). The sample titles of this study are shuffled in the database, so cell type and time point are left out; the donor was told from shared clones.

The DNA sequence reads TGTGCCTGGAATCCGCGGGGGACTACAGATACGCAGTATTTT. This translates into CAWNPRGTTDTQYF. The rearrangement joined TRBV30 to TRBJ2-3; TRBD2 lines up with 7 middle nucleotides. Here V drops 4 bases and J drops 3 bases, and the junction holds 7 bases not matched to any gene. Including the terminal cysteine and phenylalanine, the CDR3 comprises 14 residues. Only CDR3 DNA is held: 42 bases, read in frame from base 1. CDR1 and CDR2, looked up from the germline V gene (reference sequence), are GTSNPN and SVGIG.